This entry describes one T cell receptor (beta chain). The target antigen is unknown. Repertoires were generated with immunoSEQ multiplex PCR, while TCRdb's copy carries only in-frame clones and drops some. The data contain 25,000 to 35,000 clones, roughly nine tenths of them singletons. The source of the sample is a study of neoadjuvant nivolumab and ipilimumab in lung cancer. Study observations and caveats: Only two of four nivolumab-treated tumors gained richness and clonality by surgery. TCR clonality did not significantly correlate with pathologic tumor regression. Pretherapy blood TCR richness correlated positively with resected tumor richness.

The CDR3 is 16 amino acids. After removal of 6 bases from V and 4 bases from J, the junction contained 12 bases not matched to a gene. Germline V CDR1 and CDR2: PRHDT, FYEKMQ (reference sequence). This sequence was found in an adult with non-small cell lung cancer. The chain couples TRBV13 to TRBJ1-1; 9 bases are a match to TRBD1. The sequencing here drew on peripheral blood, taken after neoadjuvant nivolumab, alone or with ipilimumab, at or shortly before surgery. CDR3 in DNA: TGTGCCAGCAGAGGTAGGACAGGGGTAGAAGGCACTGAAGCTTTCTTT. Amino acid sequence: CASRGRTGVEGTEAFF.